The rows below give T cell receptor beta chains drawn from one sample of a study of cytomegalovirus exposure and HLA in healthy donors. Measured with immunoSEQ multiplex PCR; TCRdb has only the in-frame clones, and not every one. Of approximately 150,000 clones in the sample, 80% are singletons; the top ten hold more than 9.5%. Material for sequencing was PBMCs. These receptors all stem from a man younger than 30 in good health and CMV-seropositive. Both conserved end residues are part of each CDR3. Fields, in order: J gene, V gene, D gene, clone size, CDR3 protein, CDR3 DNA. D genes are given only for firm matches. Only some rows state a clone size, as once, few, many or a class for expanded clones.

TRBJ2-1,TRBV2,.,.,CASSWIARSIGGNEQFF,TGTGCCAGCTCTTGGATAGCGCGCAGCATTGGTGGGAATGAGCAGTTCTTC
TRBJ2-3,TRBV25-1,.,.,CASSKRTGYSTDTQYF,TGTGCCAGCAGTAAAAGAACGGGATACAGCACAGATACGCAGTATTTT
TRBJ2-2,TRBV11-2,TRBD2,.,CASSLGRLAGAIAGELFF,TGTGCCAGCAGCTTAGGAAGACTAGCGGGAGCAATAGCCGGGGAGCTGTTTTTT
TRBJ1-2,TRBV5-4,TRBD1,once,CASSGVSRTGDLSYYGYTF,TGTGCCAGCAGCGGTGTAAGTCGGACAGGGGATTTATCTTACTATGGCTACACCTTC
TRBJ2-1,TRBV11-3,.,.,CASSVGSYNEQFF,TGTGCCAGCAGCGTCGGGTCCTACAATGAGCAGTTCTTC
TRBJ2-7,TRBV2,.,few,CASRIENEQYF,TGTGCCAGCAGAATCGAGAACGAGCAGTACTTC
TRBJ2-7,TRBV18,.,.,CASSPEAVSYEQYF,TGTGCCAGCTCACCAGAGGCCGTATCCTACGAGCAGTACTTC
TRBJ2-7,TRBV6-1,.,.,CASSGTAYEQYF,TGTGCCAGCAGTGGGACAGCCTACGAGCAGTACTTC
TRBJ1-5,TRBV27,.,.,CASRRGNQPQHF,TGTGCCAGCAGAAGGGGGAATCAGCCCCAGCATTTT
TRBJ1-2,TRBV9,.,few,CASSVEITGHVGYTF,TGTGCCAGCAGCGTCGAAATCACAGGGCACGTTGGCTACACCTTC
TRBJ2-1,TRBV9,.,.,CASSAHMWEPYNEQFF,TGTGCCAGCAGCGCGCACATGTGGGAGCCCTACAATGAGCAGTTCTTC
TRBJ2-2,TRBV13,.,.,CASSLGGADTGELFF,TGTGCCAGCTCCCTGGGGGGGGCCGACACCGGGGAGCTGTTTTTT
TRBJ2-7,TRBV29-1,.,.,CSVGDKEAGTREQYF,TGCAGCGTTGGGGATAAAGAGGCCGGGACACGCGAGCAGTACTTC
TRBJ2-3,TRBV9,.,.,CASSVGIRRTDTQYF,TGTGCCAGCAGCGTAGGGATCAGGAGGACAGATACGCAGTATTTT
TRBJ2-7,TRBV9,TRBD1,.,CASSVGGQGNYEQYF,TGTGCCAGCAGCGTAGGTGGACAGGGGAACTACGAGCAGTACTTC
TRBJ1-5,TRBV5-6,.,.,CASSPRGGGVSNQPQHF,TGTGCCAGCAGCCCTAGGGGGGGAGGTGTTAGCAATCAGCCCCAGCATTTT
TRBJ1-4,TRBV5-1,TRBD1,.,CASSLSPPGQGVANEKLFF,TGCGCCAGCAGCTTGTCCCCCCCGGGACAGGGGGTGGCTAATGAAAAACTGTTTTTT
TRBJ1-5,TRBV6-1,.,.,CASSEREGRQPQHF,TGTGCCAGCAGTGAAAGGGAGGGACGGCAGCCCCAGCATTTT
TRBJ1-1,TRBV5-1,TRBD1,.,CASSPGTGIAEAFF,TGCGCCAGCAGCCCCGGGACAGGAATTGCTGAAGCTTTCTTT
TRBJ2-5,TRBV19,.,.,CASRRHQGQETQYF,TGTGCCAGTCGCCGACATCAAGGACAAGAGACCCAGTACTTC
TRBJ2-2,TRBV9,TRBD1,.,CASSLGQVNTGELFF,TGTGCCAGCAGCCTCGGACAGGTGAACACCGGGGAGCTGTTTTTT
TRBJ2-7,TRBV6-6,.,.,CASSLGVREQYF,TGTGCCAGCAGTTTAGGGGTCAGGGAGCAGTACTTC